This record concerns one T cell receptor beta chain sequence. No antigen is known for it. Into CD45RA+ naive and CD45RA-negative memory subsets, the CD4+ cells were split. The source of the sample is a study of shared clonotypes between healthy human individuals. Whole-study results and caveats: The small donor group covered limited genetic and exposure diversity.

Germline CDR1 reads GTSNPN; CDR2 reads SVGIG (reference sequence). Trimming cost V 2 bases and J 2 bases, with 16 bases left between them. This CDR3 region has 16 residues. Profiled with immunoSEQ multiplex PCR; TCRdb holds only in-frame clones, not every one. The data show 850,000 to 1,200,000 clones, roughly 70% seen once. This receptor was identified in a man aged 18-30 years in good health. The material sequenced was memory CD4+ T cells sorted from blood. The subset is: CD45RA-negative fraction. The chain links TRBV30 to TRBJ1-3; no clear D gene. The CDR3 reads CAWSPGSYSPGNTIYF. The CDR3 DNA reads as TGTGCCTGGAGTCCCGGGAGCTATAGCCCTGGAAACACCATATATTTT.